This passage covers 17 T cell receptor beta chains from one sample sequenced in a study of shared clonotypes between healthy human individuals. Naive CD8 cells comprised CD45RO-negative, CCR7-positively selected cells, excluding terminally differentiated effector memory CD45RA+ cells. Using immunoSEQ multiplex PCR, the repertoire was profiled, and TCRdb retains in-frame clones only, with some absent. The top ten clones hold approximately 1.2% of a sample with some 2 million clones, less than 95% of them seen once. Sequenced sample: naive CD8+ T cells sorted from blood. The receptors were gathered from a man younger than 35 in good health.

The genes are TRBV15 and TRBJ1-2; D gene ambiguous. V shed 3 bases and J shed 11 bases, with 10 bases lying between them. Germline V gene data show CDR1 as LNHNV and CDR2 as YYDKDF (reference sequence). This CDR3 is 11 amino acids long. CDR3 DNA sequence: TGTGCCACCAGCAGCCTAAGGGAGTACACCTTC. Amino acid sequence: CATSSLREYTF.

This chain joins TRBV6-1 and TRBJ1-3; no firm D call. V was pared by 1 base and J by 0 bases, with 10 bases between. Germline V lookup: CDR1 MNHNS, CDR2 SASEGT. CDR3 size: 16 residues. The CDR3 region is CASSEGSQNSGNTIYF. The CDR3 nucleotides read TGTGCCAGCAGTGAAGGATCGCAGAACTCTGGAAACACCATATATTTT.

This chain links TRBV30 with TRBJ2-1; no reliable D call. From germline, CDR1 is GTSNPN and CDR2 SVGIG (reference sequence). Trimming stripped 1 base from V and 8 bases from J, with 9 bases between. The CDR3 runs 12 residues. CDR3 amino acids: CAWSDLSDEQFF. CDR3 bases: TGTGCCTGGAGTGACCTAAGTGATGAGCAGTTCTTC.

This sequence joins TRBV2 and TRBJ1-2, with 9 positions matching TRBD1. Germline V gene data show CDR1 as SNHLY and CDR2 as FYNNEI. V lost 2 bases, J lost 6 bases, and 4 bases stayed unmatched. This CDR3 is 14 amino acids long. The chain's CDR3 is CASSESGQGDGYTF. CDR3 nucleotides: TGTGCCAGCAGTGAATCGGGACAGGGTGATGGCTACACCTTC.

The J gene is TRBJ2-7, the V gene TRBV25-1; D is unresolved. V was pared by 7 bases and J by 3 bases, with 10 bases between. Germline V CDR1 and CDR2: MGHDK, SYGVNS. This CDR3 contains 12 residues. CDR3 coding DNA: TGTGCCAGCATGGGGTGGAGCTACGAGCAGTACTTC. Protein: CASMGWSYEQYF.

This rearrangement joins TRBV27 to TRBJ2-3, with TRBD2 matching 10 bases. V gave up 5 bases and J gave up 1 base; unmatched junction bases: 3. Germline CDR1 is MNHEY and CDR2 is SMNVEV (reference sequence). The CDR3 consists of 15 residues. The chain's CDR3 is CASSKGTSGTDTQYF. CDR3 in DNA: TGTGCCAGCAGTAAAGGGACTAGCGGCACAGATACGCAGTATTTT.

V is TRBV7-6 and J is TRBJ2-5; TRBD2 might be the D (6 bases). Germline V gene data show CDR1 as SGHVS and CDR2 as FNYEAQ. V was trimmed by 1 base and J by 5 bases, leaving 14 bases between them. The CDR3 loop spans 15 amino acids. CDR3 in DNA: TGTGCCAGCAGCTTAGGCGGGTATGGAGGGGAGACCCAGTACTTC. The encoded protein is CASSLGGYGGETQYF. The full variable domain, rest sourced from reference TRBV7-6 and TRBJ2-5, is GAGVSQSPRYKVTKRGQDVALRCDPISGHVSLYWYRQALGQGPEFLTYFNYEAQQDKSGLPNDRFSAERPEGSISTLTIQRTEQRDSAMYRCASSLGGYGGETQYFGPGTRLLVL.

Only one count was recorded for this clone. The V gene is TRBV6-5, the J gene TRBJ2-2; D might be TRBD1 (6 bases). CDR3 size: 14 residues. V was pared by 6 bases and J by 3 bases, with 11 bases between. Per germline, CDR1 MNHEY and CDR2 SVGAGI. The chain's CDR3 is CASRPGQYTGELFF. CDR3 DNA sequence: TGTGCCAGCAGGCCGGGACAATACACCGGGGAGCTGTTTTTT.

This chain uses TRBV27 with TRBJ1-1; a weak D match, TRBD1 (5 bases). CDR3 length: 16 amino acids. V gave up 1 base and J gave up 6 bases, with 18 bases separating them. Germline lookup yields CDR1 MNHEY and CDR2 SMNVEV (reference sequence). The CDR3 nucleotides read TGTGCCAGCAGTTTATTGGGGACGGGCCCCGGAGCTGAAGCTTTCTTT. This gives the protein CASSLLGTGPGAEAFF.

This clone was seen just once. CDR3 protein: CASSDDKGFSTDTQYF. The DNA of the CDR3 is TGTGCCAGCAGTGATGACAAGGGGTTCTCCACAGATACGCAGTATTTT. The chain uses TRBV6-1 and TRBJ2-3; D might be TRBD1 (5 bases). The CDR3 is 16 amino acids. V lost 3 bases, J lost 2 bases, and 15 bases lay in between. Germline V gene lookup returns CDR1 MNHNS and CDR2 SASEGT.

This rearrangement joins TRBV18 to TRBJ2-7; D perhaps matches TRBD1 (6 bases). In germline, CDR1 is KGHSH, CDR2 LQKENI. The CDR3 loop spans 14 amino acids. V lost 0 bases to trimming and J lost 3 bases, with 9 bases between them. CDR3 in amino acids: CASSPPRQDYEQYF. DNA of the CDR3: TGTGCCAGCTCACCACCGAGACAGGACTACGAGCAGTACTTC.

The chain recombines TRBV13 with TRBJ2-7, with 9 positions matching TRBD1. Trimming at V came to 5 bases and at J to 5 bases, leaving 10 bases not matched to a gene. This CDR3 contains 15 residues. CDR1 is PRHDT and CDR2 is FYEKMQ in the germline V gene (reference sequence). The CDR3 DNA follows: TGTGCCAGCAGCGAGGGGGACAGGGCTGTACACGAGCAGTACTTC. It codes for CASSEGDRAVHEQYF.

This clone was found once. V gene TRBV28 combines with J gene TRBJ1-5, with 7 bases fitting TRBD1. Germline assignment: CDR1 MDHEN and CDR2 SYDVKM. V lost 2 bases and J lost 11; bases outside the gene matches: 15. The CDR3 runs to 16 residues. The CDR3 protein is CASSLRSGGVGRSQHF. The DNA of the CDR3 is TGTGCCAGCAGTTTACGTTCAGGGGGGGTGGGTCGGTCCCAGCATTTT.

This clone is a singleton in its sample. V and J are TRBV7-9 and TRBJ1-2, with D possibly TRBD1 on 5 matching bases. The CDR3 spans 16 residues. V was cut by 2 bases and J by 0 bases, with 13 bases left in between. Per germline, CDR1 SEHNR and CDR2 FQNEAQ (reference sequence). The CDR3 reads CASSLIGGAPNYGYTF. In DNA, the CDR3 is TGTGCCAGCAGCTTAATTGGAGGGGCCCCTAACTATGGCTACACCTTC. Full variable domain (rest looked up from reference TRBV7-9 and TRBJ1-2): DTGVSQNPRHKITKRGQNVTFRCDPISEHNRLYWYRQTLGQGPEFLTYFQNEAQLEKSRLLSDRFSAERPKGSFSTLEIQRTEQGDSAMYLCASSLIGGAPNYGYTFGSGTRLTVV.

This chain links TRBV10-1 with TRBJ2-7, with 7 nucleotides matching TRBD2. Germline V gene lookup returns CDR1 WNHNN and CDR2 SYGVQD (reference sequence). V gave up 2 bases and J gave up 5 bases; unmatched junction bases: 6. The CDR3 has 14 amino acids. The CDR3 loop reads CASSEVGEGDEQYF. The CDR3 coding sequence is TGCGCCAGCAGTGAGGTCGGGGAGGGCGACGAGCAGTACTTC.

The chain joins TRBV6-5 to TRBJ2-7; D not certain. The germline V gene has CDR1 MNHEY and CDR2 SVGAGI. V lost 0 bases and J lost 2, with 11 bases in between. The CDR3 has 15 amino acids. The CDR3 DNA sequence: TGTGCCAGCAGTTACTCGATTGGCGTCCCCTACGAGCAGTACTTC. Amino acids: CASSYSIGVPYEQYF.

The chain joins TRBV30 to TRBJ2-7, with D possibly being TRBD1 (5 bases). V lost 1 base to trimming and J lost 5 bases, with 18 bases between them. Germline lookup yields CDR1 GTSNPN and CDR2 SVGIG (reference sequence). CDR3 size: 15 residues. CDR3 bases: TGTGCCTGGAGTGGGGGCACCCAGACCTACCACGAGCAGTACTTC. This translates into CAWSGGTQTYHEQYF.